This T cell receptor (beta chain) stems from a study of cytomegalovirus exposure and HLA in healthy donors (dated by TCRdb to the late 2010s). Regarding the complete study: An earlier analysis of some 550 of the donors reported 250 to 350 Gb of sequence data and roughly 110 million unique TCR beta sequences from 150 million to 200 million T cells. Roughly 300 gigabases of sequencing data and around 88 million unique TCR sequences made up an early release that covered approximately 620 HLA-typed donors. The genetic ancestry cluster associated with self-reported Caucasian donors included over 80% of the 300 to 450 genotyped donors. The aim of the study was to test whether cataloging public T cell receptors could identify signatures of past pathogen exposure. Using immunosequencing, the study profiled T cell repertoires from about 620 subjects and related those repertoires to cytomegalovirus serostatus. Besides the first cohort of roughly 660 subjects, a separate validation cohort made up of over 100 different subjects was used. To predict cytomegalovirus infection status, the study combined high-throughput TCR immunosequencing, statistical association of individual TCRs with disease status, and machine learning. A later analysis re-analyzed previously published TCR beta repertoires from hundreds of donors and added high-resolution HLA genotyping to study TCR occurrence patterns. In the later analysis, no new phenotypic data were used to find candidate immune exposures; instead, reliance was placed on TCR beta sequences and their occurrence across donors. An earlier analysis of more than 450 of the donors used high-throughput TCR beta sequencing to judge whether each TCR beta V gene segment behaved as functional or pseudogenic. Donor age, sex, ethnicity and CMV serostatus were compiled together with the repertoire data. In a later genetic analysis, genome-wide SNP genotypes for about 55% of the roughly 700 donors were used, and that subset was treated as a discovery cohort. Every discovery cohort repertoire had been produced on one sequencing platform. HLA typing included class I and class II loci at four-digit resolution. Typing coverage varied by locus: about 620-630 donors for A, B, C, DRB1 and DQB1; roughly 510 for DQA1; more than 600 for DPA1; around 450 for DPB1. Roughly five DR-DQ haplotypes were treated as single units for association and clustering because of strong linkage in the cohort. Among around 400 genotyped donors of the cohort, an average of about 240,000 unique TCR beta nucleotide sequences were sequenced per donor, roughly 20% of them non-productive.

To prepare the library, the immunoSEQ multiplex PCR assay was applied. The multiplex PCR relied on a mix of 60 forward primers for TCR Vbeta segments and 13 reverse primers for TCR Jbeta segments. A multiplex PCR assay on genomic DNA amplified the CDR3 region of rearranged TCR beta genes. On the Illumina HiSeq System, the amplified TCR beta libraries were sequenced as 87-base-pair reads. The original pipeline was this. In a later analysis, roughly 80 million unique TCR beta chains were counted across the roughly 670 repertoires, and roughly 11 million of these chains were shared by at least two donors. A nearest-neighbor algorithm error-corrected the raw reads and collapsed the reads into unique sequences, merging closely related sequences to remove PCR and sequencing errors. To assign V, D and J gene segments, CDR3 sequences were aligned to IMGT reference sequences. For a sequence to be retained, at least a six-nucleotide match to both a V gene segment and a J gene segment was required. A rearrangement counted as productive if the CDR3 had no stop codons and remained in frame with V and J, and every other rearrangement counted as non-productive. CDR3 was defined by IMGT convention, running from the second conserved V-encoded cysteine to the conserved J-encoded phenylalanine. In an earlier analysis of around 640 of the donors, sequences lacking an unambiguous match to a single V gene segment were excluded. An earlier analysis of a few hundred of the donors called V segments functional above 56.7% productive rearrangements and segregating when the between-donor standard deviation exceeded 5%. A statistical classification framework was built to diagnose cytomegalovirus status from the catalog of TCR beta chain sequences. A later analysis assigned V and J genes by comparing TCR nucleotide sequences with IMGT/GENE-DB human TR gene sequences. Using the TCRdist pipeline, a later analysis assigned CDR3 sequences along with most-parsimonious VDJ recombination scenarios. In a later analysis, each TCR beta chain was defined by its CDR3 amino acid sequence together with its V-gene family, and reads lacking a unique V-gene family were excluded. In a later analysis, 450 to 600 highly shared, low-generation-probability nucleotide sequences were removed to address suspected cross-contamination and a sequencing artifact. For each public chain, a later analysis derived a clonal expansion index from normalized ranks of inferred template counts within each repertoire. In a later analysis, generation probabilities were computed with a VDJ recombination model fitted to out-of-frame rearrangements, and the resulting probabilities were checked against IGoR. Hypergeometric tests were used in a later analysis to score TCR-TCR, TCR-HLA and TCR-CMV co-occurrence, with a repertoire-size bias correction applied to the TCR pairs. In a later analysis, false discovery rates were estimated by permuting HLA or CMV assignments 20 times. In a later analysis, co-occurring TCRs were grouped with DBSCAN, and TCRdist sequence similarity was added when clustering was performed within HLA-allele-positive subsets. Co-occurrence clustering excluded repertoires with fewer than 30,000 or more than 120,000 public chains, plus five with anomalous nucleotide sharing. Not all clones reach the TCRdb copy of this immuneACCESS table, which keeps in-frame sequences only. Checked studies attribute under half of the gap to unresolved V genes and leave the rest unexplained. From that table come the V and J calls and clone size; the DNA was used to work out D and trimming. Per the sample table, the count is some 130,000 clones. More than 1.5% of the sample goes to the ten largest clones.

The cohort was made up of about 610 healthy bone marrow donors. At the time of sampling, all cohort members were nominally healthy, though unrecorded immune exposures were likely present. The donor tested CMV seronegative, placing the donor among the 352 seronegative members of the cohort. A peripheral blood sample was provided by each donor, and peripheral blood mononuclear cells were used for TCR beta sequencing. The Qiagen DNeasy Blood Extraction Kit was used to extract genomic DNA from the blood cell samples. V lost 10 bases and J lost 8 bases; the stretch between them is 14 bases long. CDR1 and CDR2 are drawn from the germline V gene: MGHDK, SYGVNS. Taken from cysteine to phenylalanine, the CDR3 has 11 residues. CDR3 DNA only is kept here, 33 bases in frame from base 1. Remarks on this clone: Its antigen has not been determined.

Paper-wide results and their limitations: In a later analysis, some 17,000 TCR beta sequences were associated with specific HLA alleles at a false discovery rate of 0.05. The classifier was reported to diagnose cytomegalovirus status with high specificity and sensitivity in both the original and validation cohorts. According to a later genetic analysis, donors in an Asian-associated ancestry cluster had fewer N-insertions in productive TCRs than the approximately 700-donor mean. Some IMGT-functional V segments, including TRBV6-2 and TRBV6-3, could not be told apart with the 87-base-pair reads, so those segments were excluded. HLA typing was unavailable for some donors at each locus, so association tests used only the typed subset. A later genetic analysis associated a missense DCLRE1C variant with V-gene and J-gene trimming of TCR beta chains, and an independent cohort replicated the association. Because counts were too low, around 17 rarely observed V segments, including chromosome 9 orphons, were left out of the earlier analysis of over 550 of the donors. When HLA alleles, especially DR and DQ, strongly co-occurred, TCR associations were difficult to assign to individual alleles. For the cohort, immune exposure information was limited to CMV serostatus. In a later analysis, HLA-associated TCR beta chains were found to be more clonally expanded and to have lower generation probabilities than equally common non-associated chains. A later analysis found that most CMV-associated TCR beta chains appeared HLA-restricted, with HLA associations seemingly driven largely by CMV exposure. While some public TCRs were present in many individuals, most TCR sequences turned up only very rarely across donors. The study listed 164 TCR beta chains as associated with cytomegalovirus. In a later analysis, TCR association rates were found to vary across HLA loci, with the most associated TCRs seen for DRB1 alleles and the fewest for HLA-C alleles. A further reported finding was that TCR beta sequences accurately predicted the HLA-A and HLA-B alleles for most subjects in the first cohort. This cohort had only TCR beta chains sequenced, and the lack of alpha or paired-chain data limited which features could be detected. Broadly in line with IMGT annotations, most TCR beta V segments showed up in productive rearrangements about 87% or about 30% of the time in an earlier analysis of some 590 of the donors. A cluster of highly shared sequence variants was judged likely to be a technical artifact of the sequencing pipeline. In vitro tests confirmed that a few of the cytomegalovirus-associated TCR beta chains recognize cytomegalovirus antigens. Sequencing depth was assumed to be roughly uniform across donors in the presence/absence analyses, though that assumption may not hold. Several of the top co-occurrence clusters appeared to be linked to parvovirus B19, influenza, CMV and Epstein-Barr virus, according to a later analysis. According to the authors, the approach could potentially be generalized to other disease states and immunological phenotypes. Linkage disequilibrium might explain the correlated functional status among segregating V segments, but an unknown experimental factor could not be excluded.

The clonotype originates from a young man in good health and CMV-seronegative. Source material: PBMCs. The V and J segments used are TRBV25-1 and TRBJ1-1; the best D guess is TRBD1, with 5 bases matching. For the CDR3, the sequence is CATIRGGEAFF. DNA sequence: TGTGCCACCATCCGGGGGGGGGAAGCTTTCTTT.